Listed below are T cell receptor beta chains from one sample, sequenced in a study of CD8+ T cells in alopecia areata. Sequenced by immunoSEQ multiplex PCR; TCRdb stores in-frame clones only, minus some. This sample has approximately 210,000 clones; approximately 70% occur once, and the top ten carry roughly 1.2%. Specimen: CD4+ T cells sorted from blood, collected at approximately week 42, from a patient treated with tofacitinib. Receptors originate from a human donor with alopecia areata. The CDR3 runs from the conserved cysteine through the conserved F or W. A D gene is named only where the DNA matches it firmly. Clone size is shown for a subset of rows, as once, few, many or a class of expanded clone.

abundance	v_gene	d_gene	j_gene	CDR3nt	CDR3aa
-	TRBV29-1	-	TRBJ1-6	TGCAGCGTCGTGGACGGACATAATTCACCCCTCCACTTT	CSVVDGHNSPLHF
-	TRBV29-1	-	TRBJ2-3	TGCAGCGGAGGCGGGGAAAGGCTAAGCACAGATACGCAGTATTTT	CSGGGERLSTDTQYF
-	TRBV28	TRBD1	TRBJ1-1	TGTGCCAGTACGTCTCCTGGCAGGGGGCACACTGAAGCTTTCTTT	CASTSPGRGHTEAFF
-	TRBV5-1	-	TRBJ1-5	TGCGCCAGCAGCGGCGGTAGCAATCAGCCCCAGCATTTT	CASSGGSNQPQHF
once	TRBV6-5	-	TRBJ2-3	TGTGCCAGCAGTTACTCGGTTAGCTTCACAGATACGCAGTATTTT	CASSYSVSFTDTQYF
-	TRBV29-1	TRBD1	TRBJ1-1	TGCAGCGTTGAAGTAGGGGGCGCGGACACTGAAGCTTTCTTT	CSVEVGGADTEAFF
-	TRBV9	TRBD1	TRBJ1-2	TGTGCCAGCAGCGTTGGTCAGGGGGCGGTTGGTGGCTACACCTTC	CASSVGQGAVGGYTF
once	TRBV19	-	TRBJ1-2	TGTGCCAGTAGTATAGACCCTGCCACACGGGAGCGTGGCTACACCTTC	CASSIDPATRERGYTF
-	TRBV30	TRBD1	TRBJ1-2	TGTGCCTGGAGTTTCGGGACAGGGGATGGCTACACCTTC	CAWSFGTGDGYTF
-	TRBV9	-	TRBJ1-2	TGTGCCAGCAGCGTAGGCGTTGTAGGCCCATACTACACCTTC	CASSVGVVGPYYTF
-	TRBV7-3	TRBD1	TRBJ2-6	TGTGCCAGCAGCCCGCAGGGACAGGGGGCTGGGGCCAACGTCCTGACTTTC	CASSPQGQGAGANVLTF
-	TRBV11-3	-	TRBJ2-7	TGTGCCAGCAGCTTAGATGGCTTGTACGAGCAGTACTTC	CASSLDGLYEQYF
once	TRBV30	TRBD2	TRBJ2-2	TGTGCCCGAGGGCGGGGGGCGAGTGGCGGGGAGCTGTTTTTT	CARGRGASGGELFF
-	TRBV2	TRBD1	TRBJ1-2	TGTGCCAGCACCGAACAGGGGGGTCTGGAAGGCTACACCTTC	CASTEQGGLEGYTF
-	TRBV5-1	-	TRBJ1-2	TGCGCCAGCAGCTTGGGTCAGAACTATGGCTACACCTTC	CASSLGQNYGYTF
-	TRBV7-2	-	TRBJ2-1	TGTGCCAGCAGCTTAAAAACGGGACTGAACTACAATGAGCAGTTCTTC	CASSLKTGLNYNEQFF
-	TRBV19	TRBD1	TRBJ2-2	TGTGCCAGTAGGACTCGACAGGGAGCGAACACCGGGGAGCTGTTTTTT	CASRTRQGANTGELFF
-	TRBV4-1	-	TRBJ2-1	TGCGCCAGCAGCCAAGTTATAATGGCTTCCACAGTGCCAGACGACAATGAGCAGTTCTTC	CASSQVIMASTVPDDNEQFF
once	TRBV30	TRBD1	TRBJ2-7	TGTGCCTGGAGCCGGGACAGGTCCTACGAGCAGTACTTC	CAWSRDRSYEQYF
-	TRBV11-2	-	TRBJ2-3	TGTGCCAGCAGCTTGACTAGACACACAGATACGCAGTATTTT	CASSLTRHTDTQYF
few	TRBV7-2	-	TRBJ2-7	TGTGCCAGCAGCTTTAGAGGGTACGAGCAGTACTTC	CASSFRGYEQYF
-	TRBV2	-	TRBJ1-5	TGTGCCAGCAGGCAGGAGCTCAATCAGCCCCAGCATTTT	CASRQELNQPQHF
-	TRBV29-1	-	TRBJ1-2	TGCAGCGTTGAACAGGGCGACTATGGCTACACCTTC	CSVEQGDYGYTF
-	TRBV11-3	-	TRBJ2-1	TGTGCCAGCAGCTCTCAGCGGGTTTCCTACAATGAGCAGTTCTTC	CASSSQRVSYNEQFF
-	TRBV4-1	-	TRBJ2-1	TGCGCCAGCAGCCAAGTTGTGTCAGGGGCCAATGAGCAGTTCTTC	CASSQVVSGANEQFF
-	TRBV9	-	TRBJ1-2	TGTGCCAGCAGCGCCACCCAGCAGGGGATCTTACTTAGTAGTGGCTACACCTTC	CASSATQQGILLSSGYTF
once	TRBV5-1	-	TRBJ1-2	TGCGCCAGCAGCTTGGGTTCAGGTACCTATGGCTACACCTTC	CASSLGSGTYGYTF
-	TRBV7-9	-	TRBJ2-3	TGTGCCAGCAGCCCGACCTCAGATACGCAGTATTTT	CASSPTSDTQYF
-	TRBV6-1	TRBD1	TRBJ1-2	TGTGCCAGCAATCAGGGACAGGGGAACTATGGCTACACCTTC	CASNQGQGNYGYTF
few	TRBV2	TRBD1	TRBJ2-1	TGTGCCAGCAGTACGGACAGGGTGCCTAGCAATGAGCAGTTCTTC	CASSTDRVPSNEQFF
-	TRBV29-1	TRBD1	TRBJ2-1	TGCAGCGTAAACCCCGGGACAGGGCTCAATGAGCAGTTCTTC	CSVNPGTGLNEQFF
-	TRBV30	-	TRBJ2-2	TGTGCCTGGAGTGTACTTTGGGGGCGCTTGGACACCGGGGAGCTGTTTTTT	CAWSVLWGRLDTGELFF
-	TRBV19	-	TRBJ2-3	TGTGCCAGTAGTATGGTGGGGCAGAGCACAGATACGCAGTATTTT	CASSMVGQSTDTQYF
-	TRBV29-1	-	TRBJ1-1	TGCAGCGTTGAGGGACGGAGGGGCACTGAAGCTTTCTTT	CSVEGRRGTEAFF